The subject of this entry is one T cell receptor beta chain. CDR3 length: 16 amino acids. J was trimmed by 5 bases and V by 4 bases; bases with no gene match: 12. Germline V gene data show CDR1 as LGHDT and CDR2 as YNNKEL (reference sequence). The data belong to a study of blood T cell repertoires in COVID-19. Background on the study: The samples span acute and convalescent COVID-19 from the United States, Italy and Spain. T cells, B-cell-depleted T cells, or PBMCs provided the cDNA or gDNA that served as material.

Profiling relied on immunoSEQ multiplex PCR, and the TCRdb table lists in-frame clones only, not all of them. The table lists a few hundred thousand clones, about 88% of them singletons. Cohort 3 recovered donors had two negative PCRs, clearance, or symptom resolution. The V gene is TRBV3-1 (or the pseudogene TRBV3-2), the J gene TRBJ2-5, with TRBD2 identical over 8 bases. The receptor's source is a young woman who had recovered from COVID-19. The material sequenced was PBMCs or T cells enriched from blood (not recorded which). In DNA, the CDR3 is TGTGCCAGCAGCCTTCGGGGAGCGGGGGTGGGTGAGACCCAGTACTTC. This codes for CASSLRGAGVGETQYF.